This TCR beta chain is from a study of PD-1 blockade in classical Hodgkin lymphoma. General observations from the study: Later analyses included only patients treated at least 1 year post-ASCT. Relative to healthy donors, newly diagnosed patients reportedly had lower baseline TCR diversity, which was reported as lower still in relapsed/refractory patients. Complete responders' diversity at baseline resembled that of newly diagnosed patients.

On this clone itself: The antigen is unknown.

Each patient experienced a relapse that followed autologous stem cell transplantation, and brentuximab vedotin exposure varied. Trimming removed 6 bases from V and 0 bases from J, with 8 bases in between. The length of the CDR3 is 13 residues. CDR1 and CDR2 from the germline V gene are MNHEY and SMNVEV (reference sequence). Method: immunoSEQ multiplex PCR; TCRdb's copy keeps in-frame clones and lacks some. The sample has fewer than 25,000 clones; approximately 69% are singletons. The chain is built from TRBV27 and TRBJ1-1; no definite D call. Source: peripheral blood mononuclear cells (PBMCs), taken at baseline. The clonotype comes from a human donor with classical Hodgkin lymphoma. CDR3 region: CASRGTLNTEAFF. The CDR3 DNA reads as TGTGCCAGCAGGGGAACCCTGAACACTGAAGCTTTCTTT.